Shown below are 31 T cell receptor beta chains from a single sample sequenced in a study of metastatic and nonmetastatic thyroid tumors. With MiXCR, TCRdb called clones anew from the PCR reads. The sample includes about 5,500 clones, 25% to 30% of them seen just once. Treatment of any kind had been given to no patient before thyroid surgery. The sample was adjacent normal tissue. The receptors were sampled from a female donor with papillary thyroid cancer or a benign thyroid nodule (not recorded which). Some clones in this sample may be carry-over from other donors' samples.

This clone appeared a few times. At one of its ends the junction is not consistent with the germline gene, which may arise from a read error. The gene calls are TRBV6-8 and TRBJ2-1, with D maybe TRBD2 (5 bases). This CDR3 has 14 residues. CDR1 is MNHGY, CDR2 SAAAGT, per germline. The CDR3 region is CVSIYMAGNDEQFF. DNA for the CDR3: TGTGTCAGCATTTACATGGCGGGCAATGATGAGCAGTTCTTC.

By share of the sample, this clone is medium-sized. The V call is TRBV5-1, the J call TRBJ2-3, with D maybe TRBD2 (5 bases). CDR1 is SGHRS and CDR2 is YFSETQ in the germline V gene. With 0 bases removed from V and 0 bases from J, the gap between germline ends came to 11 bases. This CDR3 is 16 amino acids long. CDR3 region: CASSLEGRLSTDTQYF. CDR3 in DNA: TGCGCCAGCAGCTTGGAAGGGCGACTAAGCACAGATACGCAGTATTTT.

This clone ranks as hyperexpanded. V is TRBV2 and J is TRBJ2-2; D possibly corresponds to TRBD1 (6 bases). V was cut by 4 bases and J by 4 bases, with 13 bases left in between. Germline-derived CDR1 and CDR2 are SNHLY and FYNNEI. The CDR3 covers 15 residues. CDR3 nucleotide sequence: TGTGCCAGCAGTGGTATACAGGGCACCACCGGGGAGCTGTTTTTT. It codes for CASSGIQGTTGELFF.

The chain employs TRBV11-2 and TRBJ2-7, with D perhaps matching TRBD1 (7 bases). Trimming removed 4 bases at V and 4 bases at J, with 26 bases between. The CDR3 spans 18 residues. CDR1 is SGHAT and CDR2 is FQNNGV in the germline V gene. CDR3 nucleotide sequence: TGTGCCAGCAGCTCCCAGGAGGCTGAGGCGGGACAGCTTTACGAGCAGTACTTC. Encoded protein: CASSSQEAEAGQLYEQYF.

The chain carries TRBV7-2 and TRBJ1-1; possibly TRBD1 for D (5 bases). V was trimmed by 8 bases and J by 1 base, leaving 14 bases between them. The length of the CDR3 is 14 residues. Germline V gene lookup returns CDR1 SGHTA and CDR2 FQGNSA. CDR3 nucleotides: TGTGCCAGCCAAGGACATTCTTCGAACACTGAAGCTTTCTTT. This codes for CASQGHSSNTEAFF.

V is TRBV2 and J is TRBJ1-2; 7 bases line up with TRBD1. Germline loops: CDR1 SNHLY, CDR2 FYNNEI. Trimming removed 3 bases from V and 8 bases from J; junction bases left unmatched: 6. The length of the CDR3 is 13 residues. This CDR3 reads CASSETRGNGYTF. As DNA, the CDR3 is TGTGCCAGCAGTGAGACCAGGGGGAACGGCTACACCTTC.

This chain links TRBV6-1 with TRBJ2-1; weak D call: TRBD2 (6 bases). V lost 5 bases to trimming and J lost 1 base, with 12 bases between them. The germline gives CDR1 MNHNS, CDR2 SASEGT. CDR3 length: 15 amino acids. This CDR3 reads CASSTTGTSYNEQFF. DNA for the CDR3: TGTGCCAGCAGTACGACCGGGACTTCCTACAATGAGCAGTTCTTC.

V is TRBV6-2 or TRBV6-3 and J is TRBJ2-7, with D tentatively TRBD1 (6 bases). The CDR3 contains 16 residues. V shed 2 bases and J shed 5 bases, with 19 bases lying between them. Germline values: CDR1 MNHEY, CDR2 SVGEGT. This CDR3 is CASSYTLRDTSHEQYF. The CDR3 bases are TGTGCCAGCAGTTACACCCTCCGGGACACGTCTCACGAGCAGTACTTC.

Only a few counts were recorded for this clone. The chain couples TRBV6-1 to TRBJ1-2, with 9 bases matching TRBD1. This CDR3 has 13 residues. Germline values: CDR1 MNHNS, CDR2 SASEGT. The J segment lost 4 bases and the V segment lost 6 bases, leaving 3 bases of the junction unmatched. CDR3 residues: CASSPTGGYGYTF. In DNA form, the CDR3 reads TGTGCCAGCAGCCCGACAGGGGGCTATGGCTACACCTTC.

As to this clone: Germline is not matched at one junction end, which may reflect a read error. The genes are TRBV2 and TRBJ2-5; D call uncertain. The CDR3 length is 13 residues. Germline loops: CDR1 SNHLY, CDR2 FYNNEI. DNA for the CDR3: TGCTCCAGCCGTGGCGAATTGGGGGAGACCCAGTACTTC. This encodes CSSRGELGETQYF.

On this clone: The junction and the germline gene differ at one end; a read error may be behind it. This specimen includes other DNA sequences encoding the same CDR3. V is TRBV6-6 and J is TRBJ2-3, with D maybe TRBD1 (6 bases). The CDR3 is 16 amino acids. CDR1 and CDR2 from the germline V gene are MNHNY and SVGAGI (reference sequence). For the CDR3, the DNA is TGTGCCAGCAGTTACTCACCATCGACAGGCACTGATACGCAGTATTTT. Its translation: CASSYSPSTGTDTQYF.

This clone came up a few times. The J gene is TRBJ1-2, the V gene TRBV28; the D gene is possibly TRBD1 (5 bases). The CDR3 totals 15 residues. V shed 1 base and J shed 4 bases, with 13 bases lying between them. From germline, CDR1 is MDHEN and CDR2 SYDVKM. CDR3 region: CASSLSGRGFYGYTF. CDR3 bases: TGTGCCAGCAGTTTATCAGGGCGAGGATTCTATGGCTACACCTTC.

This CDR3 is CASSSYGLNGYTF. The CDR3 DNA reads TGTGCCAGCAGCTCCTACGGTCTCAATGGCTACACCTTC. J is TRBJ1-2 and V is TRBV11-2; D remains unclear. Trimming took 4 bases from V and 6 from J, leaving 12 bases between them. Germline CDR1 SGHAT, CDR2 FQNNGV. The CDR3 has 13 residues.

This clone appeared many times. Here the CDR3 reads CASSARTGVTEAFF. The CDR3 DNA is TGTGCCAGCAGTGCCCGGACAGGGGTTACTGAAGCTTTCTTT. The chain couples TRBV12-3 or TRBV12-4 to TRBJ1-1; 9 nucleotides agree with TRBD1. V lost 5 bases to trimming and J lost 5 bases; unmatched junction nucleotides: 6. CDR3 size: 14 residues.

This clone was counted between two and nine times. The DNA for the CDR3 is TGCGCCAGCAGTCAGGGGACCTACAATGAGCAGTTCTTC. Protein: CASSQGTYNEQFF. The chain recombines TRBV10-1 with TRBJ2-1; TRBD1 is a possible D gene (6 bases). The CDR3 has 13 amino acids. The V end lost 5 bases, the J end lost 2 bases, and 7 bases lay between the germline ends. The germline V gene has CDR1 WNHNN and CDR2 SYGVQD (reference sequence).

This clone was counted only a few times. The rearrangement links TRBV12-3 or TRBV12-4 to TRBJ2-1, with a weak D call TRBD2 (5 bases). The CDR3 is 12 residues long. V shed 5 bases and J shed 5 bases, with 7 bases lying between them. CDR3: CASSRTDNEQFF. DNA for the CDR3: TGTGCCAGCAGTCGGACTGACAATGAGCAGTTCTTC.

The V and J genes are TRBV6-1 and TRBJ2-2, with 8 nucleotides matching TRBD2. V trimming: 5 bases; J trimming: 2 bases; junction bases outside the gene matches: 1. This CDR3 is built from 14 residues. Germline V gene lookup returns CDR1 MNHNS and CDR2 SASEGT. CDR3 loop: CASSSGRNTGELFF. For the CDR3, the DNA is TGTGCCAGCAGTAGCGGGAGAAACACCGGGGAGCTGTTTTTT.

This clone came up many times. The sample contains more than one DNA sequence encoding this CDR3. This rearrangement joins TRBV2 to TRBJ1-1; unclear D gene. The CDR3 length is 17 residues. Germline CDR1 SNHLY, CDR2 FYNNEI. V dropped 5 bases and J dropped 3 bases, with 22 bases sitting between them. The CDR3 loop reads CASSLTREIGVYTEAFF. The CDR3 coding sequence is TGTGCCAGCAGTTTAACTCGGGAAATTGGGGTGTACACTGAAGCTTTCTTT.

By share of the sample, this clone is medium-sized. The rearrangement uses TRBV28 and TRBJ2-2; either TRBD1 or TRBD2 may fit D (6 bases each). Germline values: CDR1 MDHEN, CDR2 SYDVKM. Trimming cost V 5 bases and J 4 bases, with 14 bases left between them. This CDR3 is built from 15 residues. The CDR3 region is CASSTRGSGTGELFF. The CDR3 DNA reads as TGTGCCAGCAGTACCAGGGGTAGCGGCACCGGGGAGCTGTTTTTT.

Note on this clone: Sequence at one end of the junction differs from germline and may be a read error. The chain employs TRBV5-4 and TRBJ2-5, with 12 positions matching TRBD2. The CDR3 is 16 residues long. CDR1 is SGHNT, CDR2 YYREEE, per germline (reference sequence). The CDR3 region is CASSGGTSGPQDTQYF. The CDR3 DNA follows: TGTGCCAGCAGCGGGGGGACTAGCGGGCCACAAGATACCCAGTACTTC.

This clone was counted only a few times. This chain links TRBV2 with TRBJ1-3; tentative D call: TRBD1 (5 bases). The CDR3 is 14 amino acids. The germline V and J ends were trimmed by 2 bases and 4 bases, with 9 bases remaining between them. CDR1 is SNHLY and CDR2 is FYNNEI in the germline V gene. CDR3 in DNA: TGTGCCAGCAGTGAATCAGGGACCGGAAACACCATATATTTT. It codes for CASSESGTGNTIYF.

In regard to this clone: Mismatch with germline at one junction end may stem from a read error. The V gene is TRBV30, the J gene TRBJ1-5; D not certain. Germline assignment: CDR1 GTSNPN and CDR2 SVGIG (reference sequence). The CDR3 is made up of 11 amino acids. The CDR3 DNA is TGTGCCAGGAGTGTACAAGGACCCCAGCATTTT. This gives the protein CARSVQGPQHF. Supplemented by reference TRBV30 and TRBJ1-5, the full variable domain reads SQTIHQWPATLVQPVGSPLSLECTVEGTSNPNLYWYRQAAGRGLQLLFYSVGIGQISSEVPQNLSASRPQDRQFILSSKKLLLSDSGFYLCARSVQGPQHFGDGTRLSIL.

The J gene is TRBJ1-2, the V gene TRBV5-1, with 7 bases fitting TRBD1. There are 14 residues in the CDR3. Germline V gives CDR1 SGHRS, CDR2 YFSETQ. J gave up 4 bases and V 0 bases, and 3 bases lay outside the gene matches. CDR3 sequence reads: CASSLEGTVYGYTF. The CDR3 bases are TGCGCCAGCAGCTTGGAAGGGACAGTCTATGGCTACACCTTC.

This chain joins TRBV6-2 or TRBV6-3 and TRBJ2-5; 7 bases are a match to TRBD2. The CDR3 loop spans 15 amino acids. V shed 5 bases and J 4 bases; nucleotides not matched to a gene: 10. Germline CDR1 MNHEY, CDR2 SVGEGT. The CDR3 sequence is CASSLSGGVGETQYF. For the CDR3, the DNA is TGTGCCAGCAGTCTCAGTGGGGGGGTAGGAGAGACCCAGTACTTC.

About this clone: An end of the junction differs from the germline gene, which may be a read error. The chain couples TRBV7-2 to TRBJ2-2; D could derive from TRBD1 or TRBD2 (5 bases each). CDR1 is SGHTA, CDR2 FQGNSA, per germline. The CDR3 is 15 residues long. The DNA of the CDR3 is TGTGCCAGCAGCTTGGGCCGCCTTGGGACCGGGGAGCTGTCTTTT. It yields the protein CASSLGRLGTGELSF.

The rearrangement joins TRBV9 to TRBJ2-1; D ambiguous. Germline loops: CDR1 SGDLS, CDR2 YYNGEE. Trimming removed 0 bases from V and 10 bases from J, with 5 bases in between. The CDR3 consists of 11 residues. In nucleotides, the CDR3 is TGTGCCAGCAGCGTAGATGACGAGCAGTTCTTC. It specifies CASSVDDEQFF. The entire variable domain, with the rest obtained from reference TRBV9 and TRBJ2-1, is as follows: DSGVTQTPKHLITATGQRVTLRCSPRSGDLSVYWYQQSLDQGLQFLIQYYNGEERAKGNILERFSAQQFPDLHSELNLSSLELGDSALYFCASSVDDEQFFGPGTRLTVL.

In this sample, this clone turned up a few times. The chain carries TRBV12-5 and TRBJ2-1; 10 bases fit TRBD1. This CDR3 spans 16 amino acids. The germline CDR1 and CDR2 sequences are LGHNT and FRNRAP. With V trimmed by 7 bases and J by 7 bases, 13 bases remained unmatched. CDR3 coding DNA: TGTGCTAGTGTCAGGCATGGCGGGACAGGGGCAAATGAGCAGTTCTTC. Amino acid sequence: CASVRHGGTGANEQFF. Drawing the rest from reference TRBV12-5 and TRBJ2-1, the complete variable domain is DARVTQTPRHKVTEMGQEVTMRCQPILGHNTVFWYRQTMMQGLELLAYFRNRAPLDDSGMPKDRFSAEMPDATLATLKIQPSEPRDSAVYFCASVRHGGTGANEQFFGPGTRLTVL.

The J gene is TRBJ2-1, the V gene TRBV11-2; D gene ambiguous. The CDR3 covers 13 residues. Trimming removed 6 bases from V and 4 bases from J, with 10 bases in between. The germline gives CDR1 SGHAT, CDR2 FQNNGV. CDR3 sequence (DNA): TGTGCCAGCAGTGATACTGGTTACAATGAGCAGTTCTTC. Translation: CASSDTGYNEQFF.

The table lists this clone with a few counts. The rearrangement uses TRBV30 and TRBJ2-7, with TRBD1 as a possible D gene (5 bases). Germline V gene data show CDR1 as GTSNPN and CDR2 as SVGIG (reference sequence). The CDR3 is 13 residues long. The V and J ends lost 6 bases and 3 bases respectively, with 15 bases between them. The CDR3 reads CACKGFRSYEQYF. CDR3 nucleotides: TGTGCCTGTAAGGGGTTCAGGAGCTACGAGCAGTACTTC.

This clone qualifies as medium-sized (0.01 to 0.1%). The chain is built from TRBV20-1 and TRBJ2-7, with unresolved D. V was shortened by 2 bases and J by 7 bases, with 12 bases between the two germline ends. Germline V gene lookup returns CDR1 DFQATT and CDR2 SNEGSKA (reference sequence). The CDR3 runs to 12 residues. CDR3 protein: CSARYNGLEQYF. CDR3 coding DNA: TGCAGTGCTAGATATAATGGCTTAGAGCAGTACTTC.

The V call is TRBV20-1, the J call TRBJ2-7; 7 nucleotides align to TRBD1. The J segment lost 3 bases and the V segment lost 5 bases, leaving 7 bases of the junction unmatched. Germline V gene sequence: CDR1 DFQATT, CDR2 SNEGSKA (reference sequence). This CDR3 is 13 amino acids long. CDR3 sequence reads: CSAPDRIIYEQYF. CDR3 bases: TGCAGTGCTCCGGACAGGATTATCTACGAGCAGTACTTC.